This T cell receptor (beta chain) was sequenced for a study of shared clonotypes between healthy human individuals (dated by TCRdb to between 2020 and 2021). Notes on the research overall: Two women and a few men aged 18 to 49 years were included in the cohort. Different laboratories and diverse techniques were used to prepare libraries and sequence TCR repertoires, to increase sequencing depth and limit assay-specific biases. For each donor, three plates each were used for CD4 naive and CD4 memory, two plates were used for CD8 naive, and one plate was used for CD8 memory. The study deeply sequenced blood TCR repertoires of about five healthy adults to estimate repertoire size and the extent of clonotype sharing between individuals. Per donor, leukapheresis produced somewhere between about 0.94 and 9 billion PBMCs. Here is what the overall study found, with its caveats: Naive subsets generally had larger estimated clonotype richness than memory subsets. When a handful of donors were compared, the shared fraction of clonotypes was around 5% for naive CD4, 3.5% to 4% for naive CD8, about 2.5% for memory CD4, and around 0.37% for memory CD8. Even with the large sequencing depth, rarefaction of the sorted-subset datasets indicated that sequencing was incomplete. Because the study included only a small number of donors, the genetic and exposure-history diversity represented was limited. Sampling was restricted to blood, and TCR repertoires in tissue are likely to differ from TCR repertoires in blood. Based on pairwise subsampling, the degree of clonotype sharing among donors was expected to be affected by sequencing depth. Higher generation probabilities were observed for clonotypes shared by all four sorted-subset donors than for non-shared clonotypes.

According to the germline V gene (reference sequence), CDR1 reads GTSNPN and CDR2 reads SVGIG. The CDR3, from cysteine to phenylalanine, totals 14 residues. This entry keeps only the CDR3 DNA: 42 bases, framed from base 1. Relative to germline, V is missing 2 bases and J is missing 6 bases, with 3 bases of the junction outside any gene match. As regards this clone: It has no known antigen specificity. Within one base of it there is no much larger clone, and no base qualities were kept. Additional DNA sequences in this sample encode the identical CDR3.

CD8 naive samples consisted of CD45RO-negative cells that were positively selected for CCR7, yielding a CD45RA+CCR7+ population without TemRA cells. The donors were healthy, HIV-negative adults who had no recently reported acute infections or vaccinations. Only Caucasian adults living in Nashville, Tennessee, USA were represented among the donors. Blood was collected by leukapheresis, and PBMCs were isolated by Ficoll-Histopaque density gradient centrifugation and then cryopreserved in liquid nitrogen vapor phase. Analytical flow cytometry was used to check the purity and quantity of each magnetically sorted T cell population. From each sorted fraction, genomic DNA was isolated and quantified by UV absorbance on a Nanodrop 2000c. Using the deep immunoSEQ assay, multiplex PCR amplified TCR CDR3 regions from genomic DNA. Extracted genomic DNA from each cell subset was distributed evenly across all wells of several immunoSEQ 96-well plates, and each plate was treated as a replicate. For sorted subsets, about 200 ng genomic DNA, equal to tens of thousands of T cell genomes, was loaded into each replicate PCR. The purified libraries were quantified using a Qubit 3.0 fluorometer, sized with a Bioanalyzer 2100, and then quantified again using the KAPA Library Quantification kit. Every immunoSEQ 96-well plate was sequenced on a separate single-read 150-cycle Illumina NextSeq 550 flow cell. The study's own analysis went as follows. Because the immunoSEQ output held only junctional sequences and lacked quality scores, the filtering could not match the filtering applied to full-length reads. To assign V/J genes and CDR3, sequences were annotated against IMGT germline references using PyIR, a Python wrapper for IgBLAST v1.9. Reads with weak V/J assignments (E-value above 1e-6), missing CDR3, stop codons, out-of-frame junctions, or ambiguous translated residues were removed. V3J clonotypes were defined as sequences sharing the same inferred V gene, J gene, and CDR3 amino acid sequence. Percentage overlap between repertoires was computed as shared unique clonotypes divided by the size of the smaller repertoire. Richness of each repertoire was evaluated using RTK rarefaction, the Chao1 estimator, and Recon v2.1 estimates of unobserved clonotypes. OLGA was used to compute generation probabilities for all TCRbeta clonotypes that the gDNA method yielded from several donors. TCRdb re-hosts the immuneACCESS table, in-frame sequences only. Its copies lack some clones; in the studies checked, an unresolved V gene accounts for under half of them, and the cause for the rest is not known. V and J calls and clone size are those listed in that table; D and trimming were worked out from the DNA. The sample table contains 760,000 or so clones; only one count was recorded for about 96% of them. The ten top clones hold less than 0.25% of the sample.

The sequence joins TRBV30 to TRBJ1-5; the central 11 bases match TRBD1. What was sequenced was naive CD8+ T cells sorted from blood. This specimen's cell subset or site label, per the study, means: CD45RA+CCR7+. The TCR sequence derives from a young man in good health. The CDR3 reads CAWSLGQGGQPQHF. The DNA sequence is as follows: TGTGCCTGGAGTCTGGGACAGGGGGGTCAGCCCCAGCATTTT.